The TCR beta chain described here comes from a study of patients and donors after allogeneic stem cell transplantation (dated by TCRdb to 2018 to 2021). In regard to this clonotype: Its antigen has not been determined. No qualities accompany the bases; no much larger clone lies one base away.

The method behind the library was RT-PCR. The sample was run on a NextSeq 550. TCRdb reanalyzed the raw reads on its own, using fastp at Q25 for trimming and MiXCR for clone calling, and kept in-frame beta chains. Each CDR3 protein gets just one entry, which takes the most common genes and DNA from the rows behind it. This sample comprises roughly 200,000 distinct CDR3 sequences, around 40% of them detected only once. Together, the top ten hold under 14% of the sample. The germline V gene encodes CDR1 SGHRS and CDR2 YFSETQ. The germline V and J ends show losses of 4 bases and 7 bases respectively, and no gene match explains 4 bases of the junction. There are 13 amino acids in the CDR3, from cysteine to phenylalanine inclusive. The entry retains the CDR3 DNA only, 39 bases that are in frame from base 1.

The TCR was taken from a human donor who was either an allogeneic HSCT recipient or a stem cell or donor lymphocyte infusion donor (not recorded which). It is not recorded whose cells these are; they may come from a transplant donor. The sample consisted of blood, either unsorted or a sorted T cell fraction (not recorded which). The chain joins TRBV5-1 to TRBJ2-5; 10 central nucleotides agree with TRBD2. Here the CDR3 is given as CASSVAGGRTQYF. In nucleotide form, the sequence is TGCGCCAGCAGCGTAGCGGGGGGCCGGACCCAGTACTTC.